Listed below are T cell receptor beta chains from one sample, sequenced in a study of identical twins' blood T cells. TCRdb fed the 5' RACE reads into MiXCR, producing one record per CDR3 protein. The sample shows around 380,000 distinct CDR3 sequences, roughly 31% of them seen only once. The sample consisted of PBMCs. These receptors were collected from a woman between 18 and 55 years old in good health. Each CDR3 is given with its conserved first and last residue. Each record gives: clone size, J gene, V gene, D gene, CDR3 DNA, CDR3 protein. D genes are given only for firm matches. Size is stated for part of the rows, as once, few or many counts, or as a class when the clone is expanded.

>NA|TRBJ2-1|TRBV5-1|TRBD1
TGCGCCAGCAGCTTAGGGACAGGGACAGATGAGCAGTTCTTC
CASSLGTGTDEQFF
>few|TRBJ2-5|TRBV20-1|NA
TGCAGTGCTAGGGACCCGCACAGAGAGACCCAGTACTTC
CSARDPHRETQYF
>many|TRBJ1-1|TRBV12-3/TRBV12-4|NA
TGTGCCAGCAGTTTAGGGCCAGGGACTGAAGCTTTCTTT
CASSLGPGTEAFF
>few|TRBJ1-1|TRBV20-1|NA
TGCAGTGCTAGATCTGAAATGAACACTGAAGCTTTCTTT
CSARSEMNTEAFF
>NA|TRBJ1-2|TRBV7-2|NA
TGTGCCAGCAGCTTAGGGCCGGGGGCCAGCTATGGCTACACCTTC
CASSLGPGASYGYTF
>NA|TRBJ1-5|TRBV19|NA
TGTGCCAGTTGGGGAAATAGCAATCAGCCCCAGCATTTT
CASWGNSNQPQHF
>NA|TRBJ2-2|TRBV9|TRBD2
TGTGCCGGCAGCGCTCGACTAGCGGGAGTAGAAACCGGGGAGCTGTTTTTT
CAGSARLAGVETGELFF
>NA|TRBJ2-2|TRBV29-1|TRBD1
TGCAGCGCCGCCGCCTACAGGGGGCGAACCGGGGAGCTGTTTTTT
CSAAAYRGRTGELFF
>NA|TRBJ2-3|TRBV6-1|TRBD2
TGTGCCAGCAGCACACTAGCGGGAGTTCCGTATTTT
CASSTLAGVPYF
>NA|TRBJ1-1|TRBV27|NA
TGTGCCAGCAGTTTGTTGGAGCGGAACACTGAAGCTTTCTTT
CASSLLERNTEAFF
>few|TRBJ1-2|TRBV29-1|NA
TGCAGCTCGGGGGGCTACACCTTC
CSSGGYTF
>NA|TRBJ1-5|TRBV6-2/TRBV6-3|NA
TGTGCCAGCAGTTACTTTCAGATTCTTTATAGCAGTCAGCCCCAGCATTTT
CASSYFQILYSSQPQHF
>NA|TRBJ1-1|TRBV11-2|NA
TGTGCCAGCAGCTTCGCTTCTGGGGGGCGAGGGACTGAAGCTTTCTTT
CASSFASGGRGTEAFF
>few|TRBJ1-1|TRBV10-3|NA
TGTGCCATCACCCCAACCGGGACGTCATACACTGAAGCTTTCTTT
CAITPTGTSYTEAFF
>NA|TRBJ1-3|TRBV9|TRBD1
TGTGCCAGCAGCGTATCGCAGCAGGGGGCTTACGGAAACACCATATATTTT
CASSVSQQGAYGNTIYF
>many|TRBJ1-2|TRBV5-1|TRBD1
TGCGCCAGCAGCTCGGGACAGGGCCCCTATGGCTACACCTTC
CASSSGQGPYGYTF
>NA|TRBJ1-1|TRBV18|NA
TGTGCCAGCTCACCACAGGGGAGCGTGAACACTGAAGCTTTCTTT
CASSPQGSVNTEAFF
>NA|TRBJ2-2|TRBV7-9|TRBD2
TGTGCCAGCAGCTTAGCTCTAGCGGGGGTCACGAACACCGGGGAGCTGTTTTTT
CASSLALAGVTNTGELFF
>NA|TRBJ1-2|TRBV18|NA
TGTGCCAGCTCCCCGTGGGTGGACGATGGCTACACCTTC
CASSPWVDDGYTF
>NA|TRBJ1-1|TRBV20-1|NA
TGCAGTGCTAGAGATTCTGGGAGCACTGAAGCTTTCTTT
CSARDSGSTEAFF
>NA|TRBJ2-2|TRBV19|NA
TGTGCCAGTAGTGTACCTGCTTCGGGGCCCCCCGGGGAGCTGTTTTTT
CASSVPASGPPGELFF
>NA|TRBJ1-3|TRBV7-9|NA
TGTGCCAGCAGCCCCCGGAGCGGGGCAGGAACCATATATTTT
CASSPRSGAGTIYF
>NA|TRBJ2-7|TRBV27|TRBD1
TGTGCCAGCAGTTTAGGGAGACAGGGCCCCGAGCAGTACTTC
CASSLGRQGPEQYF
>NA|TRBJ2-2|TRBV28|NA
TGTGCCAGCAATCAGAATGTCCTAAACACCGGGGAGCTGTTTTTT
CASNQNVLNTGELFF
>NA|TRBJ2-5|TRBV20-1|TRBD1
TGCAGTGCTGCGGGACAGGGGGAGACCCAGTACTTC
CSAAGQGETQYF
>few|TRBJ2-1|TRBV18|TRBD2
TGTGCCAGCTCAATTGCTAGCGGTTACAATGAGCAGTTCTTC
CASSIASGYNEQFF
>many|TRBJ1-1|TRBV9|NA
TGTGCCAGCAGCCCCCCTTTGGGGACGAACACTGAAGCTTTCTTT
CASSPPLGTNTEAFF
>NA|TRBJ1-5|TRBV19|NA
TGTGCCAGTAGCCTAGCGGTGCAGCCCCAGCATTTT
CASSLAVQPQHF
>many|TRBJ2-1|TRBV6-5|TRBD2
TGTGCCAGCACAAGCGGGAGCTCCTACAATGAGCAGTTCTTC
CASTSGSSYNEQFF
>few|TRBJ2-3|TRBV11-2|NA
TGTGCCAGCAGCGAGACCAGGTCCGGGGGTACAGATACGCAGTATTTT
CASSETRSGGTDTQYF
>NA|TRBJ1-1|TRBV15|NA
TGTGCCACCAGCAGAGATCAGATGAACACTGAAGCTTTCTTT
CATSRDQMNTEAFF
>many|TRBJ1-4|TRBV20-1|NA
TGCAGTGCTAGGAAAGAGCGCCCGGGACTTGTCAATGAAAAACTGTTTTTT
CSARKERPGLVNEKLFF
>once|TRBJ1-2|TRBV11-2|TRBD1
TGTGCCAGCAGCCCAAAGACAGGGAATAACTATGGCTTCACCTTC
CASSPKTGNNYGFTF
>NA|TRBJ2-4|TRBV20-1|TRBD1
TGCAGTGCCCTTGACAGGGCCCGGGCCAAAAACATTCAGTACTTC
CSALDRARAKNIQYF
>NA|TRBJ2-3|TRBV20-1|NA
TGCAGTGCTCCGGGGTCCTACCGTTGGGATACGCAGTATTTT
CSAPGSYRWDTQYF
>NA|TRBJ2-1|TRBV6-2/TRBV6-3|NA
TGTGCCAGCAGTTACTCGACCCTAGCCAGTGAGCAGTTCTTC
CASSYSTLASEQFF
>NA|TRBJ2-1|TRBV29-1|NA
TGCAGCGTTGGAGGGTCTGCGAGCTCCTACAATGAGCAGTTCTTC
CSVGGSASSYNEQFF
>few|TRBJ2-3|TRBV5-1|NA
TGCGCCAGCAGCTTGGCCGCGGGGTTTCCAGATACGCAGTATTTT
CASSLAAGFPDTQYF
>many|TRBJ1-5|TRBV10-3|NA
TGTGCCATCAGTGAGGAGGGGGGAAGCAATCAGCCCCAGCATTTT
CAISEEGGSNQPQHF
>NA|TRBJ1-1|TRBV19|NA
TGTGCCAGTAGTATGGGGACCGAGAACACTGAAGCTTTATTT
CASSMGTENTEALF
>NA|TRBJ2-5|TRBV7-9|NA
TGTGCCAGCAGCCCCAAGAGGGACTTCCAAGAGACCCAGTACTTC
CASSPKRDFQETQYF
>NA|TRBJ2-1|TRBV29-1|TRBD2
TGCAGCGTCTTGGGACTAGCGGACTCCTACAATGAGCAGTTCTTC
CSVLGLADSYNEQFF
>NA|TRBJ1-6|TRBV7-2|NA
TGTGCCAGCAGCTTCAGGGAGGGAAATTCACCCCTCCACTTT
CASSFREGNSPLHF
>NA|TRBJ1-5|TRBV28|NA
TGTGCCAGCAGTTCACACGCTAGCAATCAGCCCCAGCATTTT
CASSSHASNQPQHF
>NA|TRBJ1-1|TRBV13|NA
TGTGCCAGCAGCCCGGGCCGACTAGTCGGAGCTTTCTTT
CASSPGRLVGAFF
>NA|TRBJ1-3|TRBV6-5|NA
TGTGCCATCAGTTCCTCGGGGGTTGGAAACACCATATATTTT
CAISSSGVGNTIYF
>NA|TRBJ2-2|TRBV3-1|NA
TGTGCCAGCAGCCAAGAGATTCACACCGGGGAGCTGTTTTTT
CASSQEIHTGELFF
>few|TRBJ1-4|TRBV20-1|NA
TGCAGTGCTAGAGATGATCGAGGGGGTGAAAAACTGTTTTTT
CSARDDRGGEKLFF
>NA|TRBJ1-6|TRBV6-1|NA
TGTGCCAGCACCCCCTCGGGTGGGGTTAATTCACCCCTCCACTTT
CASTPSGGVNSPLHF
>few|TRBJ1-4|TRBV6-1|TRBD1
TGTGCCAGCAGTGAAGCCGGGACAGGCCTACGGAATGAAAAACTGTTTTTT
CASSEAGTGLRNEKLFF
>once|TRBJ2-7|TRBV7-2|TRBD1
TGTGCCAGCAGCTCCCGGGACAGGGATCGGCAGTACTTC
CASSSRDRDRQYF